A single sample gave rise to the 18 T cell receptor beta chains below, sequenced in a study of blood T cell repertoires in COVID-19. The repertoire was sequenced with immunoSEQ multiplex PCR; TCRdb's copy has only in-frame clones and lacks some. Seen here are 130,000 to 150,000 clones, approximately 88% observed once, and the top ten hold more than 0.8%. The sample comprised peripheral blood. These receptors were taken from a woman in her forties or fifties with acute or convalescent COVID-19.

V gene TRBV6-5 combines with J gene TRBJ2-7; TRBD2 matches 8 bases. CDR1 MNHEY and CDR2 SVGAGI come from the germline V gene. The length of the CDR3 is 14 residues. Trimming took 6 bases from V and 4 from J; bases not matched to a gene: 8. CDR3 loop: CASSQSGSFYEQYF. In nucleotides, the CDR3 is TGTGCCAGCAGCCAAAGCGGGAGTTTTTACGAGCAGTACTTC.

The rearrangement joins TRBV9 to TRBJ2-3; 14 bases fit TRBD2. Germline V gene sequence: CDR1 SGDLS, CDR2 YYNGEE. The V segment lost 4 bases and the J segment 3 bases; nucleotides outside the gene matches: 4. CDR3 length equals 16 residues. The CDR3 loop reads CASSTTSGGATDTQYF. CDR3 DNA: TGTGCCAGCAGCACGACTAGCGGGGGGGCTACAGATACGCAGTATTTT.

This clone was counted a single time. This chain connects TRBV9 to TRBJ2-7; D may be TRBD2 (6 bases). This CDR3 comprises 14 residues. The germline V gene encodes CDR1 SGDLS and CDR2 YYNGEE. V was clipped by 2 bases and J by 2 bases, with 11 bases between them. CDR3 protein: CASSVAGGPYEQYF. The CDR3 nucleotides read TGTGCCAGCAGCGTTGCTGGAGGGCCCTACGAGCAGTACTTC.

This chain links TRBV6-5 with TRBJ2-7; D not certain. V lost 5 bases and J 2 bases, leaving 13 bases between the germline ends. Germline CDR1 reads MNHEY; CDR2 reads SVGAGI. The CDR3 is made up of 14 amino acids. The CDR3 coding sequence is TGTGCCAGCAGTCTTTCGGGTTATGCCTACGAGCAGTACTTC. Protein sequence: CASSLSGYAYEQYF.

This clone was recorded once. The chain combines TRBV7-3 with TRBJ2-3, with unresolved D. V lost 5 bases and J lost 6, with 15 bases in between. The CDR3 has 14 amino acids. The germline CDR1 and CDR2 sequences are SGHTA and FQGTGA. This CDR3 reads CASSHSLSSDTQYF. The CDR3 DNA follows: TGTGCCAGCAGCCACAGCCTTAGTTCGGATACGCAGTATTTT.

This rearrangement joins TRBV6-5 to TRBJ1-1; no reliable D call. The V and J ends lost 5 bases and 7 bases respectively, with 14 bases between them. The germline gives CDR1 MNHEY, CDR2 SVGAGI. This CDR3 is built from 13 residues. The CDR3 sequence is CASSPRVDSEAFF. In DNA, the CDR3 is TGTGCCAGCAGTCCCCGAGTAGATAGTGAAGCTTTCTTT.

This clone was seen a few times. The rearrangement links TRBV7-9 to TRBJ2-1; D is possibly TRBD2 (6 bases). V dropped 1 base and J dropped 0 bases, with 19 bases sitting between them. Germline CDR1 SEHNR, CDR2 FQNEAQ (reference sequence). The CDR3 runs 19 residues. In DNA form, the CDR3 reads TGTGCCAGCAGCTTAGTTGCTGGCGGGGCGGCAAGCTCCTACAATGAGCAGTTCTTC. Translating it yields CASSLVAGGAASSYNEQFF. Full variable domain (rest looked up from reference TRBV7-9 and TRBJ2-1): DTGVSQNPRHKITKRGQNVTFRCDPISEHNRLYWYRQTLGQGPEFLTYFQNEAQLEKSRLLSDRFSAERPKGSFSTLEIQRTEQGDSAMYLCASSLVAGGAASSYNEQFFGPGTRLTVL.

The genes are TRBV4-2 and TRBJ2-2; the D gene is possibly TRBD2 (6 bases). This CDR3 region has 14 residues. Germline CDR1 and CDR2: LGHNA and YNFKEQ. V was trimmed by 4 bases and J by 6 bases, leaving 12 bases between them. The CDR3: CASSPRLVSGELFF. CDR3 coding DNA: TGTGCCAGCAGCCCCCGACTAGTATCCGGGGAGCTGTTTTTT.

The J gene is TRBJ2-3, the V gene TRBV3-1 (or the pseudogene TRBV3-2), with TRBD1 as a possible D gene (7 bases). Per germline, CDR1 LGHDT and CDR2 YNNKEL (reference sequence). Between the trimmed V and J ends, which lost 4 bases and 3 bases, there was a span of 14 bases. This CDR3 contains 15 residues. The CDR3 nucleotides are TGTGCCAGCAGCCCCGACAGGGACTGGACAGATACGCAGTATTTT. This translates into CASSPDRDWTDTQYF.

The chain uses TRBV29-1 and TRBJ2-3, with 8 bases aligning to TRBD1. Per the germline V gene, CDR1 is SQVTM and CDR2 is ANQGSEA. The V segment lost 4 bases and the J segment 4 bases; nucleotides outside the gene matches: 1. The CDR3 is made up of 12 amino acids. CDR3 DNA: TGCAGCGTTGGCAGGGGGCCAGATACGCAGTATTTT. Translated, it gives CSVGRGPDTQYF.

The chain recombines TRBV5-1 with TRBJ2-5, with TRBD2 matching 11 bases. The germline V gene has CDR1 SGHRS and CDR2 YFSETQ. This CDR3 is built from 16 residues. V lost 0 bases and J lost 1; bases outside the gene matches: 2. CDR3 nucleotides: TGCGCCAGCAGCTTGGGGGGGACTAGCGGCCAAGAGACCCAGTACTTC. Translating it yields CASSLGGTSGQETQYF.

V gene TRBV5-4 combines with J gene TRBJ2-7; 10 bases match TRBD2. Germline V gene data show CDR1 as SGHNT and CDR2 as YYREEE (reference sequence). J lost 3 bases, V lost 4 bases, and 7 bases had no gene match. There are 15 residues in the CDR3. In DNA, the CDR3 is TGTGCCAGCAGCACCGGGACTAGCGAACGCTACGAGCAGTACTTC. Protein: CASSTGTSERYEQYF.

Here the CDR3 reads CASSISYTQYF. Written as DNA, the CDR3 is TGTGCCAGTAGTATTTCGTATACGCAGTATTTT. The chain couples TRBV19 to TRBJ2-3; D uncertain. Germline V gene data show CDR1 as LNHDA and CDR2 as SQIVND (reference sequence). V dropped 3 bases and J dropped 7 bases, with 5 bases sitting between them. The CDR3 has 11 residues. The full variable domain, its missing parts supplied by reference TRBV19 and TRBJ2-3, is DGGITQSPKYLFRKEGQNVTLSCEQNLNHDAMYWYRQDPGQGLRLIYYSQIVNDFQKGDIAEGYSVSREKKESFPLTVTSAQKNPTAFYLCASSISYTQYFGPGTRLTVL.

The chain joins TRBV6-6 to TRBJ1-5, with D perhaps TRBD1 (5 bases). V was pared by 10 bases and J by 0 bases, with 16 bases between. The CDR3 is 15 residues long. Germline V gene data show CDR1 as MNHNY and CDR2 as SVGAGI (reference sequence). The CDR3: CATLLRDPSNQPQHF. CDR3 nucleotides: TGTGCCACCCTTCTCAGGGATCCTAGCAATCAGCCCCAGCATTTT.

In this sample, this clone turned up a few times. J is TRBJ1-1 and V is TRBV18, with D uncertain. This CDR3 is 14 amino acids long. The V gene's germline CDR1 is KGHSH and CDR2 LQKENI. The V end was cut by 3 bases, the J end by 0 bases, with 8 bases between. The CDR3 spells CASSPRSMNTEAFF. CDR3 nucleotide sequence: TGTGCCAGCTCACCTAGGAGCATGAACACTGAAGCTTTCTTT.

This sequence joins TRBV30 and TRBJ2-7, with 8 bases matching TRBD1. CDR3 length: 16 amino acids. V shed 1 base and J 1 base; nucleotides not matched to a gene: 9. Germline CDR1 GTSNPN, CDR2 SVGIG (reference sequence). The chain's CDR3 is CAWSGEGQGTSYEQYF. The CDR3 coding sequence is TGTGCCTGGAGTGGGGAAGGACAGGGTACGTCCTACGAGCAGTACTTC.

The rearrangement uses TRBV30 and TRBJ2-5; maybe TRBD1 (6 bases). This CDR3 has 14 amino acids. V was shortened by 2 bases and J by 2 bases, with 12 bases between the two germline ends. Per the germline V gene, CDR1 is GTSNPN and CDR2 is SVGIG (reference sequence). The CDR3 region has the DNA TGTGCCTGGAGTCCGGGACACGGACAAGAGACCCAGTACTTC. It translates to CAWSPGHGQETQYF. The full variable domain, completed using reference TRBV30 and TRBJ2-5, is SQTIHQWPATLVQPVGSPLSLECTVEGTSNPNLYWYRQAAGRGLQLLFYSVGIGQISSEVPQNLSASRPQDRQFILSSKKLLLSDSGFYLCAWSPGHGQETQYFGPGTRLLVL.

The rearrangement links TRBV3-1 (or the pseudogene TRBV3-2) to TRBJ1-3; TRBD1 might be the D (5 bases). The CDR3 covers 16 residues. From germline, CDR1 is LGHDT and CDR2 YNNKEL (reference sequence). V was clipped by 4 bases and J by 4 bases, with 17 bases between them. CDR3 sequence: CASSLSRAVSGNTIYF. The CDR3 coding sequence is TGTGCCAGCAGCCTAAGCAGGGCAGTCTCCGGAAACACCATATATTTT.